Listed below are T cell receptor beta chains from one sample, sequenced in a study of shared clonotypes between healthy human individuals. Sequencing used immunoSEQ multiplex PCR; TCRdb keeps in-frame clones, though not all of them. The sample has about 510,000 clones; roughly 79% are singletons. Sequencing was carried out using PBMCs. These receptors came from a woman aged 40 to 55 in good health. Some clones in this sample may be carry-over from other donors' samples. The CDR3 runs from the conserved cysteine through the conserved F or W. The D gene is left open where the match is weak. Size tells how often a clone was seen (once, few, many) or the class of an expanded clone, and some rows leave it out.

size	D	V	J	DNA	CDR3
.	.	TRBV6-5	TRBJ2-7	TGTGCCAGCAGTTCGGCCGGGACACAGGACCGATACGAGCAGTACTTC	CASSSAGTQDRYEQYF
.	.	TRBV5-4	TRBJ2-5	TGTGCCAGCAGCTTGGCGGGAGCGGTAGAGACCCAGTACTTC	CASSLAGAVETQYF
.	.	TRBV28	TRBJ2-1	TGTGCCAGCAGTTTGCTCCGGGATGAGCAGTTCTTC	CASSLLRDEQFF
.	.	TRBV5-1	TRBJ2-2	TGCGCCAGCAGCTTGGGGCCGCGTAGCGGGAACACCGGGGAGCTGTTTTTT	CASSLGPRSGNTGELFF
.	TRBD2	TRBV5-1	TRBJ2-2	TGCGCCAGCAGCTCGGGACTAGCGGGAGGGCCGGGCACCGGGGAGCTGTTTTTT	CASSSGLAGGPGTGELFF
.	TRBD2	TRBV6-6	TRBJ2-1	TGTGCCAGCTTGACTAGCGGGAGGCACAATGAGCAGTTCTTC	CASLTSGRHNEQFF
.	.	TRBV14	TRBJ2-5	TGTGCCAGCAGGGGGCGGACAGGCGACGGGGGGACCCAGTACTTC	CASRGRTGDGGTQYF
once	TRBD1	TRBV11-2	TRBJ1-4	TGTGCCAGCAGCTTAGGGACAGGGTACACTAATGAAAAACTGTTTTTT	CASSLGTGYTNEKLFF
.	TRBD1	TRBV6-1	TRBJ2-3	TGTGCCAGCAGTTTCACAGGGGGCACAGATACGCAGTATTTT	CASSFTGGTDTQYF
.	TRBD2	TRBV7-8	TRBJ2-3	TGTGCCAGCACCCCCGGAGTAGCGGGAGGGCTAAGCACAGATACGCAGTATTTT	CASTPGVAGGLSTDTQYF
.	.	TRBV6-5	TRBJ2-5	TGTGCCAGCAGTTCGGGACCTAACCATAAGCAGTACTTC	CASSSGPNHKQYF
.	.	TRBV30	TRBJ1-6	TGTGCCTGGGAAGAGGGGTATGGGTATAATTCACCCCTCCACTTT	CAWEEGYGYNSPLHF
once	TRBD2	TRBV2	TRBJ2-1	TGTGCCAGCCTGGTACTAGCGGGAGGTGAGCAGTTCTTC	CASLVLAGGEQFF
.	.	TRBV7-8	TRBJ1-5	TGTGCCAGCAGCTTAGTCGGGACTCAGGCGGGGCAGCCCCAGCATTTT	CASSLVGTQAGQPQHF
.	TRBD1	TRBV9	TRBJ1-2	TGTGCCAGCAGCGCCCAGGGGGGCGGCTACACCTTC	CASSAQGGGYTF
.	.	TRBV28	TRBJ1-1	TGTGCCAGCAGTTTCCAGAGAACTGAAGCTTTCTTC	CASSFQRTEAFF
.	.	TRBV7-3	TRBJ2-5	TGTGCCAGCAGCTTAATGGGGTTACAAGAGACCCAGTACTTC	CASSLMGLQETQYF
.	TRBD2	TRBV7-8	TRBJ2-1	TGTGCCAGCAGCCTCGGGAGGACTGTTAACTATGAGCAGTTCTTC	CASSLGRTVNYEQFF
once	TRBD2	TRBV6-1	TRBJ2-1	TGTGCCAGCAGTGTGGGGACTAATTCTTTCAATGAGCAGTTCTTC	CASSVGTNSFNEQFF
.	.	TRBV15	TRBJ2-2	TGTGCCACCAGCAGAGTCAACGGGGAGCTGTTTTTT	CATSRVNGELFF
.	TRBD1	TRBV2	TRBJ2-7	TGTGCCAGCAGGCAGGACAGGGATACCTCCTACGAGCAGTACTTC	CASRQDRDTSYEQYF
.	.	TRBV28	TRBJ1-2	TGTGCCAGCAGTTTAGTCAGTCCCAACTATGGCTACACCTTC	CASSLVSPNYGYTF
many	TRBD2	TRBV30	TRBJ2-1	TGTGCCTGGACCCCCCGCGGGGGAGACAATGAGCAGTTCTTC	CAWTPRGGDNEQFF
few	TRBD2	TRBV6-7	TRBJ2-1	TGTGCCAGCAGTTACAGGCGGGAGGTTCCCAATGAGCAGTTCTTC	CASSYRREVPNEQFF
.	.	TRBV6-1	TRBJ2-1	TGTGCCACCGACAAGGCCGTGAATGAGCAGTTCTTC	CATDKAVNEQFF
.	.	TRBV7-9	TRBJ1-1	TGTGCCAGCAGTCAACAACAGTACACTGAAGCTTTCTTT	CASSQQQYTEAFF
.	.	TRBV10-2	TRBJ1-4	TGCGCCAGCAGTTCATCTTTCGGTACGAATGAAAAACTGTTTTTT	CASSSSFGTNEKLFF
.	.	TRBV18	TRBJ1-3	TGTGCCAGCTCACCACGCCCGGGGACACCCTCTGGAAACACCATATATTTT	CASSPRPGTPSGNTIYF
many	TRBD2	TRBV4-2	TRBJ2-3	TGTGCCAGCAGCTGGAGGACTAGCGGGAGCAGACCAGATACGCAGTATTTT	CASSWRTSGSRPDTQYF
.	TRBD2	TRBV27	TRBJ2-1	TGTGCCAGCAGTTTATCGGGGACTAGCGGGAGGGCCGGGGACAATGAGCAGTTCTTC	CASSLSGTSGRAGDNEQFF
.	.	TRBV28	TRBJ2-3	TGTGCCAGCAGTCCCCCACCGACCGACCCCACAGATACGCAGTATTTT	CASSPPPTDPTDTQYF
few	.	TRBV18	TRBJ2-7	TGTGCCAGCTCACCAAGGTGGACCCTCTACGAGCAGTACTTC	CASSPRWTLYEQYF
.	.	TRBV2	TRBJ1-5	TGTGCCAGCAGTGAATTCGTTCAGCCCCAGCATTTT	CASSEFVQPQHF
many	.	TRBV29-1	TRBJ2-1	TGCAGCGCTTATACAGGGTACAATGAGCAGTTCTTC	CSAYTGYNEQFF
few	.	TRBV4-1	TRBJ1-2	TGCGCCAGCAGCCAAGATAGGCAGGGCCAATTGAACTATGGCTACACCTTC	CASSQDRQGQLNYGYTF
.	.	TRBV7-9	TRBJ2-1	TGTGCCAGCAGCTTCAGTCTAGGGGGGGAGCAGTTCTTC	CASSFSLGGEQFF
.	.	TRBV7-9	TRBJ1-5	TGTGCCAGCAGCAAACAGAATCAGCCCCAGCATTTT	CASSKQNQPQHF
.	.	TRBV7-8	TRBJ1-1	TGTGCCAGCAGCTTAGTACAAGGGACTCAGGACACTTTCTTT	CASSLVQGTQDTFF
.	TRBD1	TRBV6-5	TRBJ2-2	TGTGCCAGCAGTAGGACAGGGGCCACCGGGGAGCTGTTTTTT	CASSRTGATGELFF
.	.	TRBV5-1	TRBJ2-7	TGCGCCAGCAGCTTGAGGGTTGGGGGCCCCTACGAGCAGTACTTC	CASSLRVGGPYEQYF
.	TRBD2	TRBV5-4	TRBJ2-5	TGTGCCAGCAGCTCGGGACTAGCGAATACAGAGACCCAGTACTTC	CASSSGLANTETQYF
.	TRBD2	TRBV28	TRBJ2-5	TGTGCCAGCAGTACCGGGGGAGTAGCGGGAGAGACCCAGTACTTC	CASSTGGVAGETQYF
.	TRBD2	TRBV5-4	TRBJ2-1	TGTGCCAGCAGCTTCAGACTAGCGGCGTACAATGAGCAGTTCTTC	CASSFRLAAYNEQFF
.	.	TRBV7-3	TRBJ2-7	TGTGCCAGCAGCACCGCGGCAGGGCTCTTCCGAGCGGATGCCTACGAGCAGTACTTC	CASSTAAGLFRADAYEQYF
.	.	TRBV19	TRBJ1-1	TGTGCCAGTAGTATATTTTATACATCGAACACTGAAGCTTTCTTT	CASSIFYTSNTEAFF
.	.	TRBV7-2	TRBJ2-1	TGTGCCAGCAGCTCCCGGGACACCACCAATGAGCAGTTCTTC	CASSSRDTTNEQFF
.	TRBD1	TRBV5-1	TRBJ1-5	TGCGCCAGCAGCCCCGGGACAGGGGGCCTTGGGGCCCAGCATTTT	CASSPGTGGLGAQHF
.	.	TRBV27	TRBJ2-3	TGTGCCAGCAGTTGGAGGGTAAGAACAGATACGCAGTATTTT	CASSWRVRTDTQYF
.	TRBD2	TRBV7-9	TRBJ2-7	TGTGCCAGCAGCTTAGCTAGCGGGTTTAAGTACGAGCAGTACTTC	CASSLASGFKYEQYF
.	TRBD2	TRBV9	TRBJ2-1	TGTGCCAGCAGCGCCCAGGGGAGAGGGACTAGCGCGGGTAATGAGCAGTTCTTC	CASSAQGRGTSAGNEQFF
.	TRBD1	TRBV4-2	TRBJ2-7	TGTGCCAGCAGCCATTGGGACAGGGACTCCTACGAGCAGTACTTC	CASSHWDRDSYEQYF
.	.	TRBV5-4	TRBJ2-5	TGTGCCAGCAAGACTGAAGGAGAGACCCAGTACTTC	CASKTEGETQYF
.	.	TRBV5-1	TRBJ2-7	TGCGCCAGCAGGGCAGGGGTGGGCTACGAGCAGTACTTC	CASRAGVGYEQYF
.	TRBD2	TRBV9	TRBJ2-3	TGTGCCAGCAGCGTAGATCCTCGCGGGAGTCAAGGAGATACGCAGTATTTT	CASSVDPRGSQGDTQYF
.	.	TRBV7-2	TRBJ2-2	TGTGCCAGCAGTCATGACTTGGTCGGGGAGCTGTTTTTT	CASSHDLVGELFF